This record concerns one T cell receptor (beta chain) sequence. The data were taken from a study of molecular identifiers for immune sequencing clone quantification. The CDR3 runs to 16 residues. Germline V CDR1 and CDR2: MDHEN, SYDVKM. Trimming at V came to 3 bases and at J to 2 bases, leaving 5 bases not matched to a gene. One entry per CDR3 protein results from TCRdb running MiXCR on the PCR reads. Of a few hundred thousand distinct CDR3 sequences in the sample, over 20% were seen once. The TCR was taken from a human donor in good health. Some libraries in this study had Jurkat cell RNA spiked in. The chain carries TRBV28 and TRBJ1-4, with 8 bases lining up with TRBD1. Sequences were obtained from naive CD8+ T cells from blood, with Jurkat cell RNA spiked in. Subset specified: FACS-sorted CD8+CD4-CCR7+CD45RA+ naive T cells. This CDR3 reads CASSLAWTGTNEKLFF. The CDR3 DNA follows: TGTGCCAGCAGTTTGGCTTGGACAGGGACTAATGAAAAACTGTTTTTT.